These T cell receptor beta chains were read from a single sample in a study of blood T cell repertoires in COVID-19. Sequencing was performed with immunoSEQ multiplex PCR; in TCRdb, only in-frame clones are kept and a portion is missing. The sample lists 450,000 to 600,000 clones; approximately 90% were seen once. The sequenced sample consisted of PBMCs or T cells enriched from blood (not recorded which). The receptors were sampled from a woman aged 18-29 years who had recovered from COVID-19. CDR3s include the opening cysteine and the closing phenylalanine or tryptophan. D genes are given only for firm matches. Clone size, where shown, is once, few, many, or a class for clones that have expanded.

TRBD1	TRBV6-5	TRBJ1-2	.	CASSTDRNYGYTF	TGTGCCAGCAGTACGGACAGGAACTATGGCTACACCTTC
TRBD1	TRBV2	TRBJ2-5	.	CASSVGGGETQYF	TGTGCCAGCAGTGTAGGGGGCGGGGAGACCCAGTACTTC
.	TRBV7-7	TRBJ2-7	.	CASSPQGSNEQYF	TGTGCTAGCAGCCCCCAGGGTAGTAACGAGCAGTACTTC
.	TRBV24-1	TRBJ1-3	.	CATSDPTSGWGSAGNTIYF	TGTGCCACCAGTGATCCTACCAGCGGCTGGGGATCCGCTGGAAACACCATATATTTT
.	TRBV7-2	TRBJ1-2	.	CASSSGGNYGYTF	TGTGCCAGCAGCTCGGGGGGAAACTATGGCTACACCTTC
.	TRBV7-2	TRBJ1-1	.	CASSLRRVRADTEAFF	TGTGCCAGCAGCTTACGGAGGGTCAGGGCCGACACTGAAGCTTTCTTT
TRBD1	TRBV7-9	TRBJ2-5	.	CASSLTGGRGETQYF	TGTGCCAGCAGCCTCACAGGGGGTAGGGGGGAGACCCAGTACTTC
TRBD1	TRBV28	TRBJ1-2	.	CASTPTGGGNYGYTF	TGTGCCAGCACCCCGACAGGGGGCGGTAACTATGGCTACACCTTC
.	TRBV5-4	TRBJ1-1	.	CASSSGQGGVNTEAFF	TGTGCCAGCAGTTCCGGACAAGGGGGGGTGAACACTGAAGCTTTCTTT
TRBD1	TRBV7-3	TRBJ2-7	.	CASSLRGDRVYEQYF	TGTGCCAGCAGCCTTCGGGGGGACAGGGTGTACGAGCAGTACTTC
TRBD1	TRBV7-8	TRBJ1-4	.	CASSWQGATNEKLFF	TGTGCCAGCAGCTGGCAGGGGGCGACTAATGAAAAACTGTTTTTT
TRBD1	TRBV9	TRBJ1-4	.	CASSPGTGGLEKLFF	TGTGCCAGCAGCCCCGGGACAGGGGGCCTCGAAAAACTGTTTTTT
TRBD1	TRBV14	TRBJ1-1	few	CASSQGFGQGIGTEAFF	TGTGCCAGCAGCCAAGGGTTTGGACAGGGAATAGGTACTGAAGCTTTCTTT
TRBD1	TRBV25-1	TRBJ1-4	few	CASSDWGQGRKLFF	TGTGCCAGCAGTGATTGGGGACAGGGGCGAAAACTGTTTTTT
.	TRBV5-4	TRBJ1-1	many	CASSYYRDSDLMNTEAFF	TGTGCCAGCAGCTACTACCGGGACTCCGACCTTATGAACACTGAAGCTTTCTTT
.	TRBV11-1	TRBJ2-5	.	CASSSRALGGTQYF	TGTGCCAGCAGCTCACGAGCCTTAGGCGGGACCCAGTACTTC
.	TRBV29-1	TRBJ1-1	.	CSVHPGQNTEAFF	TGCAGCGTTCATCCGGGACAGAACACTGAAGCTTTCTTT
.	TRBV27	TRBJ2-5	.	CASSLRDSKETQYF	TGTGCCAGCAGTTTAAGGGACTCCAAAGAGACCCAGTACTTC
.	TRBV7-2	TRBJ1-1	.	CASKSNPGETEAFF	TGTGCCAGCAAATCGAACCCGGGAGAAACTGAAGCTTTCTTT
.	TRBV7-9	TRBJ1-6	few	CASSGGRGSKKGSPLHF	TGTGCCAGCAGCGGTGGGCGAGGGTCTAAGAAGGGTTCACCCCTCCACTTT